Listed below are T cell receptor beta chains from one sample, sequenced in a study of PD-1 blockade in classical Hodgkin lymphoma. Here immunoSEQ multiplex PCR was the method, and the copy in TCRdb shows in-frame clones only, minus some. The sample includes 9,500 to 12,000 clones, about 88% of them seen just once. The sequenced sample was peripheral blood mononuclear cells (PBMCs), obtained at baseline. These receptor sequences come from a human donor with classical Hodgkin lymphoma. Both conserved end residues are part of each CDR3. Fields, in order: V gene, clone size, D gene, J gene, CDR3 protein, CDR3 DNA. A D gene is named only where the DNA matches it firmly. Clone size is not always given. Where it is, it says once, few, many or a class for expanded clones.

>TRBV30|once|.|TRBJ2-7
CAWSVGITYEQYF
TGTGCCTGGAGTGTAGGGATTACCTACGAGCAGTACTTC
>TRBV6-5|.|.|TRBJ2-7
CASSYSSTGTYEQYF
TGTGCCAGCAGTTACTCGAGTACAGGGACCTACGAGCAGTACTTC
>TRBV10-1|few|.|TRBJ1-5
CASRSSLPQHF
TGCGCCAGCAGGTCGAGTTTGCCCCAGCATTTT
>TRBV27|once|TRBD1|TRBJ1-6
CASSQTGGGSPLHF
TGTGCCAGCAGTCAGACAGGGGGGGGTTCACCCCTCCACTTT
>TRBV4-1|.|TRBD2|TRBJ2-2
CASSPGLAGVAGELFF
TGCGCCAGCAGCCCCGGACTAGCGGGAGTGGCCGGGGAGCTGTTTTTT
>TRBV30|.|.|TRBJ2-2
CAWSVADFRITGELFF
TGTGCCTGGAGTGTAGCGGACTTTAGAATCACCGGGGAGCTGTTTTTT
>TRBV4-2|.|.|TRBJ2-5
CASSLTAEKTQYF
TGTGCCAGCAGCCTCACCGCGGAAAAGACCCAGTACTTC
>TRBV29-1|few|.|TRBJ1-1
CSFGGNTEAFF
TGCAGCTTTGGAGGGAACACTGAAGCTTTCTTT
>TRBV11-2|.|.|TRBJ2-3
CASSSPRRGVQTDTQYF
TGTGCCAGCAGCTCCCCTCGTCGGGGAGTTCAGACAGATACGCAGTATTTT
>TRBV9|.|TRBD2|TRBJ2-3
CASSVGGRGGTDTQYF
TGTGCCAGCAGCGTAGGGGGCCGCGGGGGAACAGATACGCAGTATTTT
>TRBV5-1|.|.|TRBJ1-4
CASGGSATNEKLFF
TGCGCCAGCGGGGGATCCGCAACTAATGAAAAACTGTTTTTT
>TRBV29-1|.|TRBD2|TRBJ2-1
CSVLQREEAEQFF
TGCAGCGTTCTACAGCGGGAGGAGGCAGAGCAGTTCTTC
>TRBV10-1|.|.|TRBJ2-2
CATALYTGGELFF
TGCGCCACAGCCTTGTATACAGGCGGGGAGCTGTTTTTT
>TRBV5-1|.|TRBD2|TRBJ2-3
CASTPLAGGSTDTQYF
TGCGCCAGCACTCCTCTTGCGGGAGGGAGCACAGATACGCAGTATTTT
>TRBV7-9|.|.|TRBJ2-1
CASSSISGNEQFF
TGTGCCAGCAGCTCAATTTCAGGGAATGAGCAGTTCTTC
>TRBV9|.|.|TRBJ2-3
CASSVGSVRDTQYF
TGTGCCAGCAGCGTAGGTTCTGTGAGGGATACGCAGTATTTT
>TRBV7-2|.|.|TRBJ1-1
CASSPIVRNTEAFF
TGTGCCAGCAGCCCCATAGTCAGGAACACTGAAGCTTTCTTT
>TRBV19|.|.|TRBJ2-5
CASSCAPNRSVQETQYF
TGTGCCAGTAGTTGTGCGCCGAACCGGAGCGTACAAGAGACCCAGTACTTC
>TRBV18|.|TRBD1|TRBJ2-6
CASSTSRDSRANVLTF
TGTGCCAGCTCAACTAGTAGGGACAGTCGGGCCAACGTCCTGACTTTC
>TRBV2|once|TRBD1|TRBJ2-7
CASSQAGGALSEQYF
TGTGCCAGCAGCCAAGCAGGGGGCGCTTTGTCCGAGCAGTACTTC
>TRBV4-1|.|.|TRBJ2-5
CASSQVGEGETQYF
TGCGCCAGCAGCCAAGTCGGGGAAGGGGAGACCCAGTACTTC
>TRBV5-1|.|.|TRBJ2-1
CASSLRAGRGEQFF
TGCGCCAGCAGCTTGCGGGCCGGGAGAGGTGAGCAGTTCTTC
>TRBV19|.|.|TRBJ2-1
CASSIMSGFMGNEQFF
TGTGCCAGTAGTATTATGTCTGGTTTTATGGGCAATGAGCAGTTCTTC
>TRBV19|.|TRBD2|TRBJ2-3
CASSIGLAGALRGDTQYF
TGTGCCAGTAGTATCGGGCTAGCGGGAGCACTTCGGGGGGATACGCAGTATTTT
>TRBV19|.|TRBD1|TRBJ2-7
CATLAGQGATYEQYF
TGTGCCACCCTTGCAGGACAGGGGGCAACCTACGAGCAGTACTTC
>TRBV2|.|.|TRBJ1-1
CASRSDRSPEAFF
TGTGCCAGCAGATCAGACAGGTCCCCTGAAGCTTTCTTT
>TRBV1|.|.|TRBJ2-3
CTSSPRTSGTSTDTQYF
TGCACCAGCAGCCCCCGGACTAGCGGGACCAGCACAGATACGCAGTATTTT
>TRBV11-2|.|.|TRBJ2-7
CASKGASAGDPYEQYF
TGTGCCAGCAAGGGGGCCTCCGCGGGAGATCCCTACGAGCAGTACTTC
>TRBV30|.|.|TRBJ1-1
CAWAAGSPQKTEAFF
TGTGCCTGGGCCGCGGGCTCTCCCCAGAAGACTGAAGCTTTCTTT
>TRBV7-2|.|.|TRBJ1-4
CASSLGREGEKLFF
TGTGCCAGCAGCTTAGGTCGAGAAGGTGAAAAACTGTTTTTT
>TRBV30|.|.|TRBJ2-7
CAWSGTYEQYF
TGTGCCTGGAGTGGTACCTACGAGCAGTACTTC
>TRBV9|.|.|TRBJ2-3
CASSVGASTDTQYF
TGTGCCAGCAGCGTAGGCGCGAGCACAGATACGCAGTATTTT
>TRBV30|once|.|TRBJ2-5
CAWSRQETQYF
TGTGCCTGGAGTCGACAAGAGACCCAGTACTTC
>TRBV2|.|TRBD1|TRBJ1-1
CASLKARTGQDFF
TGTGCCAGCCTCAAAGCCCGGACAGGGCAGGATTTCTTT
>TRBV19|.|TRBD2|TRBJ2-3
CASRHTLAGVTDTQYF
TGTGCCAGTCGACACACACTAGCGGGGGTTACAGATACGCAGTATTTT
>TRBV9|.|TRBD2|TRBJ2-2
CASSVAGLAGAQNTGELFF
TGTGCCAGCAGCGTAGCTGGTCTAGCGGGGGCCCAGAACACCGGGGAGCTGTTTTTT
>TRBV4-2|.|.|TRBJ1-2
CASSQDIGGFGYTF
TGTGCCAGCAGCCAAGATATCGGAGGGTTCGGCTACACCTTC
>TRBV19|.|TRBD1|TRBJ2-5
CASSIDGDSMQTQYF
TGTGCCAGTAGTATAGATGGGGACAGTATGCAGACCCAGTACTTC
>TRBV15|.|.|TRBJ1-1
CATSFGNTEAFF
TGTGCCACCAGCTTTGGAAACACTGAAGCTTTCTTT
>TRBV7-8|.|TRBD1|TRBJ1-1
CASSFGQGILGSTEAFF
TGTGCCAGCAGCTTTGGACAGGGGATTTTGGGTAGCACTGAAGCTTTCTTT
>TRBV30|.|TRBD1|TRBJ1-4
CAWNDRAGEKLFF
TGTGCCTGGAATGACAGGGCAGGTGAAAAACTGTTTTTT
>TRBV21-1|.|.|TRBJ1-2
CASSKAESYGYTF
TGTGCCAGCAGCAAAGCAGAGAGCTATGGCTACACCTTC